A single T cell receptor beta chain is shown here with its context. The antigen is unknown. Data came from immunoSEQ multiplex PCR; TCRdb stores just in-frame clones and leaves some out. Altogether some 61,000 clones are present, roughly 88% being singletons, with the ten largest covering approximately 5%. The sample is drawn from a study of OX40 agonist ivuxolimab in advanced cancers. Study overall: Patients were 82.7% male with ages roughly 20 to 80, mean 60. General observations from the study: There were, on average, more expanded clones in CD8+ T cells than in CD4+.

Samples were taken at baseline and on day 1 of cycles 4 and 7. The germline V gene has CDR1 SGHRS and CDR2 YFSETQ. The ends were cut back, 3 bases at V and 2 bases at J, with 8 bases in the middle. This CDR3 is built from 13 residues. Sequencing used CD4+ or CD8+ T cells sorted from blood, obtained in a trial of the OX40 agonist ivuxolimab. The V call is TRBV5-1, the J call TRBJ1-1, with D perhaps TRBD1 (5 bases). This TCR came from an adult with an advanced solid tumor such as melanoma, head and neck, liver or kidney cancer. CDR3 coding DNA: TGCGCCAGCAGCTGGGGGGGAAACACTGAAGCTTTCTTT. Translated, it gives CASSWGGNTEAFF.